This TCR beta chain was identified during a study of blood T cell repertoires in COVID-19. Overall study context: The study drew acute and convalescent COVID-19 samples from the United States, Italy and Spain.

The authors' processing: Counts of nucleated cells, estimated from reference gene primer amplification, were obtained. Clones were read by immunoSEQ multiplex PCR, and TCRdb kept only the in-frame ones, dropping some. D and trimming were read from the DNA, whereas the V and J calls and clone size are those reported in that table. The sample contains 290,000 or so clones, roughly 80% of which appear only once. Participant ages covered about 18 to 95 years across about two dozen US areas. Cohorts were assigned according to the clinical history that participants reported. CDR1 is SNHLY and CDR2 is FYNNEI in the germline V gene. V lost 3 bases to trimming and J lost 7 bases; unmatched junction nucleotides: 9. CDR3 length equals 16 residues.

Material: PBMCs or T cells enriched from blood (not recorded which). This receptor was identified in a man in his forties who had been exposed to COVID-19. The chain is built from TRBV2 and TRBJ1-4; 9 bases map to TRBD1. The CDR3: CASSDRSWTGVEKLFF. CDR3 nucleotide sequence: TGTGCCAGCAGTGATCGGAGTTGGACAGGGGTTGAAAAACTGTTTTTT.